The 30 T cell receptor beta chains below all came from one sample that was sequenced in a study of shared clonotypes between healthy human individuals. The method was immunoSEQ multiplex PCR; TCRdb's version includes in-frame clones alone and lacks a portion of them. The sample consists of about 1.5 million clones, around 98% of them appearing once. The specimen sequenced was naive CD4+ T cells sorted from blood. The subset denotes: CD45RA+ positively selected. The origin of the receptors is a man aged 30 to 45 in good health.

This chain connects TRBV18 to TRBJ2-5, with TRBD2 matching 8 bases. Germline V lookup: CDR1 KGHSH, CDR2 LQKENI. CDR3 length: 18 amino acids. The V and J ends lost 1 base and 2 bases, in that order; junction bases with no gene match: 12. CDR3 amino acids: CASSPLVDSGTGQETQYF. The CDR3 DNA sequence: TGTGCCAGCTCACCACTAGTGGATAGCGGGACGGGGCAAGAGACCCAGTACTTC.

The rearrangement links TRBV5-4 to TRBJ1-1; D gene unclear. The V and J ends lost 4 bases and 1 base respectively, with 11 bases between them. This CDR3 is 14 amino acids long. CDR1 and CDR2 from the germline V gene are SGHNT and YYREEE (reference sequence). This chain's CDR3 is CASSPPRRNTEAFF. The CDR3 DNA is TGTGCCAGCAGCCCCCCTCGTCGGAACACTGAAGCTTTCTTT.

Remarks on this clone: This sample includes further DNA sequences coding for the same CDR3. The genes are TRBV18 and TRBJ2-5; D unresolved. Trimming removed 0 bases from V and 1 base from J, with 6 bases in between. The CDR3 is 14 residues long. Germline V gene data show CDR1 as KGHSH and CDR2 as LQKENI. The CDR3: CASSPPGSQETQYF. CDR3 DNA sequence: TGTGCCAGCTCACCACCGGGATCCCAAGAGACCCAGTACTTC.

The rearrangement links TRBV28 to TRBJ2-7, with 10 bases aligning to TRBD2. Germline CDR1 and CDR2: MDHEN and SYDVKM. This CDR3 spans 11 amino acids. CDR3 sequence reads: CGTSGTYEQYF. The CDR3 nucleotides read TGTGGGACTAGCGGAACCTACGAGCAGTACTTC.

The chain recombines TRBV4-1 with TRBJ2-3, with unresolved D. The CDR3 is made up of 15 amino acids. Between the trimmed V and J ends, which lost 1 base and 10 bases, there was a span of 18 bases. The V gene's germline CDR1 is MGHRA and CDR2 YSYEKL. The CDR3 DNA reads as TGCGCCAGCAGCCAAGCCCCACCCCAGTATGTCGCGCAGTATTTT. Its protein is CASSQAPPQYVAQYF.

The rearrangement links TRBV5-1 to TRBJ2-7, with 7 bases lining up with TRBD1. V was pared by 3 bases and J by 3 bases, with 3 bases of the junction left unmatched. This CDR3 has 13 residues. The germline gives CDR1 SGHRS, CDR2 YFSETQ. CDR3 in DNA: TGCGCCAGCAGCTCATGGGACAGCTACGAGCAGTACTTC. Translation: CASSSWDSYEQYF.

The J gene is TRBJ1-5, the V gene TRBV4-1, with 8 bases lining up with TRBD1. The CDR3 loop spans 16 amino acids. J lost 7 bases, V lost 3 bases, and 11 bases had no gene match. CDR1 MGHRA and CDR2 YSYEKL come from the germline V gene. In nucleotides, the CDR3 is TGCGCCAGCAGCCAGCAGCAGGCAGGGGGCAGACAGCCCCAGCATTTT. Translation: CASSQQQAGGRQPQHF.

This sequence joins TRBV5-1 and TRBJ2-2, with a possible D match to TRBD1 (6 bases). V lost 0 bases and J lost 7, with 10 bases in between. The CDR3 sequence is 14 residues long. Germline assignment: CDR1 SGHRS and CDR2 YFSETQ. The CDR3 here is CASSLDGGGGELFF. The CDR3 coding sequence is TGCGCCAGCAGCTTGGATGGGGGCGGCGGGGAGCTGTTTTTT.

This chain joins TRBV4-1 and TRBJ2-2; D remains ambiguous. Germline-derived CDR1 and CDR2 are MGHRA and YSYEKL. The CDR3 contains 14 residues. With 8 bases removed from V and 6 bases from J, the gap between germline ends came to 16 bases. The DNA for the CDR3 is TGCGCCAGCGAAACTCCTAATAACCCCGGGGAGCTGTTTTTT. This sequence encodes CASETPNNPGELFF.

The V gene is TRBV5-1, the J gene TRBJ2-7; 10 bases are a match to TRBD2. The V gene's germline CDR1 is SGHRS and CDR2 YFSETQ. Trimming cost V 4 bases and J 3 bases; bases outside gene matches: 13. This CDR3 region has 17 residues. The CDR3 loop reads CASSPARASGSHYEQYF. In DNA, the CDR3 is TGCGCCAGCAGCCCCGCTCGGGCTAGCGGGAGCCACTACGAGCAGTACTTC.

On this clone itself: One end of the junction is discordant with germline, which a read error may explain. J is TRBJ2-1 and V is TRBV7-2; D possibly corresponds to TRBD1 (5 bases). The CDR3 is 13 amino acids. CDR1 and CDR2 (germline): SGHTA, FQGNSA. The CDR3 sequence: CVSRAPLGDEQFF. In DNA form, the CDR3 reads TGTGTCAGCAGGGCCCCTTTGGGCGATGAGCAGTTCTTC.

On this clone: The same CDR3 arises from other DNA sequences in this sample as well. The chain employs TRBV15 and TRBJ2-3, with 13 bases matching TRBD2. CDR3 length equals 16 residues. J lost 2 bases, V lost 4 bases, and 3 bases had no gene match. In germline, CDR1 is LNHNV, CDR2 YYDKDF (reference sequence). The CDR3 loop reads CATSTGLAGTTDTQYF. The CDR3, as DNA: TGTGCCACCAGCACGGGACTAGCGGGGACCACAGATACGCAGTATTTT. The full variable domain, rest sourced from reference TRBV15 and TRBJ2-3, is DAMVIQNPRYQVTQFGKPVTLSCSQTLNHNVMYWYQQKSSQAPKLLFHYYDKDFNNEADTPDNFQSRRPNTSFCFLDIRSPGLGDTAMYLCATSTGLAGTTDTQYFGPGTRLTVL.

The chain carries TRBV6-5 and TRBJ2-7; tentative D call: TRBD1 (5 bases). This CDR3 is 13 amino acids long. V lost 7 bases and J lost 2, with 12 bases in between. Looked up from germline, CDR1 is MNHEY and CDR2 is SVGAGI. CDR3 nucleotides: TGTGCCAGCACCCCCCCAGGGACCTACGAGCAGTACTTC. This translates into CASTPPGTYEQYF.

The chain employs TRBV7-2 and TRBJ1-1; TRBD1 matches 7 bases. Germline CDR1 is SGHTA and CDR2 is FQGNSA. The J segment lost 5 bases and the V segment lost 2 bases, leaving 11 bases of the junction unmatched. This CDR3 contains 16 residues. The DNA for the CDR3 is TGTGCCAGCAGCTTAAAGGGCGGGGCAGGGGGAACTGAAGCTTTCTTT. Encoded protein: CASSLKGGAGGTEAFF.

As DNA, the CDR3 is TGCAGCGCTTTCAGGGACTCCGGGTACGAGCAGTACTTC. Translating it yields CSAFRDSGYEQYF. The J gene is TRBJ2-7, the V gene TRBV29-1, with D perhaps TRBD2 (6 bases). Germline CDR1 and CDR2: SQVTM and ANQGSEA. Trimming left V 7 bases short and J 4 bases short, with 17 bases between. This CDR3 has 13 amino acids.

The CDR3 sequence: CASSTGTSGNGADTQYF. The CDR3 DNA reads as TGTGCCAGCAGCACAGGGACTAGCGGGAATGGTGCAGATACGCAGTATTTT. This chain links TRBV9 with TRBJ2-3, with 13 bases fitting TRBD2. Germline loops: CDR1 SGDLS, CDR2 YYNGEE. After removal of 4 bases from V and 4 bases from J, the junction contained 9 bases not matched to a gene. The CDR3 spans 17 residues.

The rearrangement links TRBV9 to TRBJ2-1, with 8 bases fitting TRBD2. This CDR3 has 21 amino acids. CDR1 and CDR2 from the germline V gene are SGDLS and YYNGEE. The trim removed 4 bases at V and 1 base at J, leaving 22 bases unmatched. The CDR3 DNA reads TGTGCCAGCAGCCCCCTTAGAGGGCCAGGGCCGGGACTAGTGTCCTACAATGAGCAGTTCTTC. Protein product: CASSPLRGPGPGLVSYNEQFF.

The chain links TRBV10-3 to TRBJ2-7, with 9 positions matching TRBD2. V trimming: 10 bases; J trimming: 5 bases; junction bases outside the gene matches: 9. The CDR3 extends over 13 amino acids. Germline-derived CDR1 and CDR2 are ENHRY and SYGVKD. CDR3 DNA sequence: TGTGCCACACATAGCGGGAGTCCAAACGAGCAGTACTTC. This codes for CATHSGSPNEQYF.

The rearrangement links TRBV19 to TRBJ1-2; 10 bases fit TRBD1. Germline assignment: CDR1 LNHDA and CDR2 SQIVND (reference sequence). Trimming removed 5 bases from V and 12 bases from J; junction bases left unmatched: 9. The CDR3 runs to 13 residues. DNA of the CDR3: TGTGCCAGTAGTCTACGAAGACAGGGGGCTAACACCTTC. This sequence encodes CASSLRRQGANTF.

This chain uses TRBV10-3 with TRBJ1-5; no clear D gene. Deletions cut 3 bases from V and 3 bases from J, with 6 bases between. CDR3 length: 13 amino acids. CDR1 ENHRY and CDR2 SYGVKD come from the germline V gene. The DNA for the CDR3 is TGTGCCATCAGTGACAAGAACAATCAGCCCCAGCATTTT. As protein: CAISDKNNQPQHF.

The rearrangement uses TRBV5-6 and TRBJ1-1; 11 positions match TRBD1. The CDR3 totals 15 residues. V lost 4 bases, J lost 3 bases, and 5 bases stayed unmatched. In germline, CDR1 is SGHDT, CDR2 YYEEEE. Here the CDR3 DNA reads TGTGCCAGCAGCAGGGACAGGGGGTTTGACACTGAAGCTTTCTTT. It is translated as CASSRDRGFDTEAFF.

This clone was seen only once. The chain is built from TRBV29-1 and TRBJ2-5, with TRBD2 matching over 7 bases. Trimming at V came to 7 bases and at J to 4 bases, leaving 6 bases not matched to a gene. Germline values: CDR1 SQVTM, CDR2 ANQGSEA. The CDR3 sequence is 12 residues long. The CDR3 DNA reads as TGCAGCGGGACTAGGAGGGGAGAGACCCAGTACTTC. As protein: CSGTRRGETQYF.

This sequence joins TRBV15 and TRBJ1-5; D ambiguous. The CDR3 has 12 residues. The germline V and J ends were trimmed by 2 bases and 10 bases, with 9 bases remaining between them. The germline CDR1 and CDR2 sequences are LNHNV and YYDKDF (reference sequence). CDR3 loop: CATSRPLNPQHF. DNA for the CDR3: TGTGCCACCAGCAGACCTCTGAACCCCCAGCATTTT.

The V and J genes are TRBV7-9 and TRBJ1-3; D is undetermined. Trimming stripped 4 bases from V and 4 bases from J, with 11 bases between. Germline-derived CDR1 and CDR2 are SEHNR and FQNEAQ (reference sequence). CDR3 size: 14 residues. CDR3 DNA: TGTGCCAGCAGCTCCTCGGGGTTAGGAAACACCATATATTTT. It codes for CASSSSGLGNTIYF.

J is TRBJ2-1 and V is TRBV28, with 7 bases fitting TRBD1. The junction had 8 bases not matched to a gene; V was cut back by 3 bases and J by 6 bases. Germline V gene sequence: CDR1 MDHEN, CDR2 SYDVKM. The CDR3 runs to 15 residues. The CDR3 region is CASSFRQGERNEQFF. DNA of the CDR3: TGTGCCAGCAGTTTTCGTCAGGGGGAGCGCAATGAGCAGTTCTTC.

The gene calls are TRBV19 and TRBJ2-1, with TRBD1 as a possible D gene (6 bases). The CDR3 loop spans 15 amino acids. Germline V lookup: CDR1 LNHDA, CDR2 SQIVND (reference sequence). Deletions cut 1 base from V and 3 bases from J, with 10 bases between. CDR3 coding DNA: TGTGCCAGTAGTATAGGTGGGGGCCTCTACAATGAGCAGTTCTTC. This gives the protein CASSIGGGLYNEQFF.

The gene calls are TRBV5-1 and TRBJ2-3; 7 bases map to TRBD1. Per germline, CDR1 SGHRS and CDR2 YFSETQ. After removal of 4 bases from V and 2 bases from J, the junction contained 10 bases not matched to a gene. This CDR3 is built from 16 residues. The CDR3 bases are TGCGCCAGCAGCACATCGACAGGGTTTTTCACAGATACGCAGTATTTT. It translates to CASSTSTGFFTDTQYF.

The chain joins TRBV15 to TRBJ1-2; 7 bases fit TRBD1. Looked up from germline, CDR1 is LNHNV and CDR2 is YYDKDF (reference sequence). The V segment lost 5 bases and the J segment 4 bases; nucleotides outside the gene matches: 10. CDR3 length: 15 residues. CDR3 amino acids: CATSDPTGTVYGYTF. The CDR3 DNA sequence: TGTGCCACCAGCGATCCCACGGGGACAGTCTATGGCTACACCTTC.

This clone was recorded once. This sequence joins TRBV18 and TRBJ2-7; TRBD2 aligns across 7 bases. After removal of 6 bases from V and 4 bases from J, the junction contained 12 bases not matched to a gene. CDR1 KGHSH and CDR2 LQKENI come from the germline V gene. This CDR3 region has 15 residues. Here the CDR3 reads CASSPRLARWYEQYF. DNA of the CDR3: TGTGCCAGCTCCCCCCGACTAGCAAGGTGGTACGAGCAGTACTTC.

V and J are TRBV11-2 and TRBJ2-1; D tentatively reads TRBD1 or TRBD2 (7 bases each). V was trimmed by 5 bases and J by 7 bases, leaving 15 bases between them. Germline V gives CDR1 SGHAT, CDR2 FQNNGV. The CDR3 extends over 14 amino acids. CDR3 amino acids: CASSQRDSLNEQFF. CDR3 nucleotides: TGTGCCAGCAGCCAGCGGGACAGCTTAAATGAGCAGTTCTTC.